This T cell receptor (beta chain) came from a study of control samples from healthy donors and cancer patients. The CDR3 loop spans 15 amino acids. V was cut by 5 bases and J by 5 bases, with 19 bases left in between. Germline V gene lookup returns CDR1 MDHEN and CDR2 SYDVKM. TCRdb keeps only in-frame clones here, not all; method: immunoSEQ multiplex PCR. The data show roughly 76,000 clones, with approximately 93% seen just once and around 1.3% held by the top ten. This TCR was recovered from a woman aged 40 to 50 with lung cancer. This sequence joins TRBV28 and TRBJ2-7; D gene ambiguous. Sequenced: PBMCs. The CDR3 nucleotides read TGTGCCAGCAGTACCCAACAGACACCTTTCAACGAGCAGTACTTC. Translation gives CASSTQQTPFNEQYF.